This is a list of T cell receptor beta chains from one sample in a study of blood T cell repertoires in COVID-19. The assay was immunoSEQ multiplex PCR, and TCRdb's table has in-frame clones only and misses some. In the table there are about 230,000 clones, 83% of which are singletons. The sample consisted of peripheral blood. Source of these receptors: a woman aged 65 to 85 with active or convalescent COVID-19. CDR3s include the opening cysteine and the closing phenylalanine or tryptophan. D genes are given only for firm matches. Rows may omit the clone size; those that give it use once, few, many or a size class.

j_call: TRBJ1-1
d_call: TRBD1
cdr3_length: 17
clone_size: NA
v_call: TRBV11-2
cdr3_nt: TGTGCCAGCAGCTCAGGACAGGGGAGTGTTCGTGCCACTGAAGCTTTCTTT
cdr3_aa: CASSSGQGSVRATEAFF

j_call: TRBJ1-2
d_call: TRBD1
cdr3_length: 13
clone_size: once
v_call: TRBV5-4
cdr3_nt: TGTGCCAGCAGCTTGGCAGGGGGCGGTGGCTACACCTTC
cdr3_aa: CASSLAGGGGYTF

j_call: TRBJ2-7
d_call: TRBD2
cdr3_length: 16
clone_size: NA
v_call: TRBV5-1
cdr3_nt: TGCGCCAGCAGCTTGGCAGGTGGTAGCGGGAGATACGAGCAGTACTTC
cdr3_aa: CASSLAGGSGRYEQYF

j_call: TRBJ1-6
d_call: NA
cdr3_length: 15
clone_size: NA
v_call: TRBV19
cdr3_nt: TGTGCCAGTAGCCAACCCCGGACGGGAAATTCACCCCTCCACTTT
cdr3_aa: CASSQPRTGNSPLHF

j_call: TRBJ1-2
d_call: TRBD1
cdr3_length: 14
clone_size: NA
v_call: TRBV19
cdr3_nt: TGTGCCAGTAGTGACCGGGACAGATTCTATGGCTACACCTTC
cdr3_aa: CASSDRDRFYGYTF

j_call: TRBJ1-4
d_call: TRBD1
cdr3_length: 14
clone_size: NA
v_call: TRBV28
cdr3_nt: TGTGCCAGCAGTTTCTTACAGGGGAGTGAAAAACTGTTTTTT
cdr3_aa: CASSFLQGSEKLFF

j_call: TRBJ2-2
d_call: TRBD2
cdr3_length: 16
clone_size: few
v_call: TRBV7-8
cdr3_nt: TGTGCCAGCAGCCCCCGGACTAGCGGGGGGGCCGGGGAGCTGTTTTTT
cdr3_aa: CASSPRTSGGAGELFF

j_call: TRBJ2-2
d_call: TRBD2
cdr3_length: 16
clone_size: NA
v_call: TRBV27
cdr3_nt: TGTGCCAGCAGTTTATTTTATAGCGGGGTCACCGGGGAGCTGTTTTTT
cdr3_aa: CASSLFYSGVTGELFF

j_call: TRBJ2-2
d_call: NA
cdr3_length: 13
clone_size: NA
v_call: TRBV5-1
cdr3_nt: TGCGCCAGCAGCTTGGAGGCGCGGGGGGAGCTGTTTTTT
cdr3_aa: CASSLEARGELFF

j_call: TRBJ2-7
d_call: TRBD2
cdr3_length: 16
clone_size: NA
v_call: TRBV14
cdr3_nt: TGTGCCAGCAGCCCAATGGGGGGGAGGAGCTCCTACGAGCAGTACTTC
cdr3_aa: CASSPMGGRSSYEQYF

j_call: TRBJ2-7
d_call: NA
cdr3_length: 13
clone_size: NA
v_call: TRBV5-1
cdr3_nt: TGCGCCAGCAGGGCTAGCGCCTCCTACGAGCAGTACTTC
cdr3_aa: CASRASASYEQYF

j_call: TRBJ2-5
d_call: NA
cdr3_length: 13
clone_size: NA
v_call: TRBV9
cdr3_nt: TGTGCCAGCAGCGTAGGGGCATGGGAGACCCAGTACTTC
cdr3_aa: CASSVGAWETQYF

j_call: TRBJ2-1
d_call: NA
cdr3_length: 15
clone_size: NA
v_call: TRBV5-1
cdr3_nt: TGCGCCAGCAGCTTGGAGGGAGGTTCCGGGGATGAGCAGTTCTTC
cdr3_aa: CASSLEGGSGDEQFF

j_call: TRBJ1-2
d_call: NA
cdr3_length: 14
clone_size: NA
v_call: TRBV3-1/TRBV3-2
cdr3_nt: TGTGCCAGCAGCCCCCCAGGGATCCCCTATGGCTACACCTTC
cdr3_aa: CASSPPGIPYGYTF

j_call: TRBJ2-1
d_call: TRBD2
cdr3_length: 18
clone_size: NA
v_call: TRBV5-1
cdr3_nt: TGCGCCAGCAGCTTGGCCCGGGGACTAGCGGGGGCTTACAATGAGCAGTTCTTC
cdr3_aa: CASSLARGLAGAYNEQFF

j_call: TRBJ1-5
d_call: NA
cdr3_length: 13
clone_size: NA
v_call: TRBV12-3/TRBV12-4
cdr3_nt: TGTGCCAGCAGTTTAGGCTTGAGGCAGCCCCAGCATTTT
cdr3_aa: CASSLGLRQPQHF

j_call: TRBJ2-6
d_call: NA
cdr3_length: 16
clone_size: NA
v_call: TRBV10-3
cdr3_nt: TGTGCCATCAGCAGGGACTCAGTATCTGGGGCCAACGTCCTGACTTTC
cdr3_aa: CAISRDSVSGANVLTF

j_call: TRBJ2-5
d_call: NA
cdr3_length: 12
clone_size: NA
v_call: TRBV7-2
cdr3_nt: TGTGCCAGCAGAAATGACAGGGAGACCCAGTACTTC
cdr3_aa: CASRNDRETQYF

j_call: TRBJ1-2
d_call: NA
cdr3_length: 14
clone_size: NA
v_call: TRBV5-1
cdr3_nt: TGCGCCAGCAGCTTGGTACAAGGGGCTGGTGGCTACACCTTC
cdr3_aa: CASSLVQGAGGYTF

j_call: TRBJ2-7
d_call: NA
cdr3_length: 14
clone_size: once
v_call: TRBV9
cdr3_nt: TGTGCCAGCAGCGGGCCCACAGGGTCGGGCGAGCAGTACTTC
cdr3_aa: CASSGPTGSGEQYF

j_call: TRBJ1-4
d_call: NA
cdr3_length: 13
clone_size: NA
v_call: TRBV5-1
cdr3_nt: TGCGCCAGCACAGGGGAACCAGGGGAAAAACTGTTTTTT
cdr3_aa: CASTGEPGEKLFF

j_call: TRBJ1-5
d_call: NA
cdr3_length: 14
clone_size: few
v_call: TRBV19
cdr3_nt: TGTGCCAGTAACATACAGGGTGGAAGACAGCCCCAGCATTTT
cdr3_aa: CASNIQGGRQPQHF

j_call: TRBJ2-1
d_call: TRBD1
cdr3_length: 16
clone_size: NA
v_call: TRBV19
cdr3_nt: TGTGCCAGTAGCCGGGGGACAGGGGGCATCCACAATGAGCAGTTCTTC
cdr3_aa: CASSRGTGGIHNEQFF

j_call: TRBJ1-2
d_call: TRBD1
cdr3_length: 16
clone_size: once
v_call: TRBV5-8
cdr3_nt: TGTGCCAGCAGCGATGGGACAGGGAAGCAGGCGGGCGGCTACACCTTC
cdr3_aa: CASSDGTGKQAGGYTF

j_call: TRBJ2-2
d_call: NA
cdr3_length: 15
clone_size: NA
v_call: TRBV5-1
cdr3_nt: TGCGCCAGCAGCGATGGACATATTGGCACCGGGGAGCTGTTTTTT
cdr3_aa: CASSDGHIGTGELFF

j_call: TRBJ1-6
d_call: TRBD1
cdr3_length: 12
clone_size: NA
v_call: TRBV27
cdr3_nt: TGTGCCAGCAGGGACAGGGATTCACCCCTCCACTTT
cdr3_aa: CASRDRDSPLHF